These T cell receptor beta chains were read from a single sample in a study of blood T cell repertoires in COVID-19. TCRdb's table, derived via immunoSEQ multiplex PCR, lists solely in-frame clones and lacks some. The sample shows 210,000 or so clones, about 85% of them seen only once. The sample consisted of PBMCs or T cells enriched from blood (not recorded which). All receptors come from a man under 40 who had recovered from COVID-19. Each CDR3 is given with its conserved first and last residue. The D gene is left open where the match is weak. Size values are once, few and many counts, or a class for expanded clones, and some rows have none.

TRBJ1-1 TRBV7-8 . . CASSLVSRGNTEAFF TGTGCCAGCAGCTTAGTTAGCCGGGGGAACACTGAAGCTTTCTTT
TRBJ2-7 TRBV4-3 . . CASSQGDNRYEQYF TGCGCCAGCAGCCAAGGGGACAATCGCTACGAGCAGTACTTC
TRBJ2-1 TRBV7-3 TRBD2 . CASRQSSGDEQFF TGTGCCAGCAGACAGAGTAGCGGGGACGAGCAGTTCTTC
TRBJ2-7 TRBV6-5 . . CVSREARRLSYEQYF TGTGTTAGTAGGGAGGCGCGCCGACTCTCCTACGAGCAGTACTTC
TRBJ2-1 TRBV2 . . CASSEGLGTSILDEQFF TGTGCCAGCAGTGAAGGTTTGGGAACTAGTATCCTCGATGAGCAGTTCTTC
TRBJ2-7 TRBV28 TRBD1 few CASSALGQGLNEQYF TGTGCCAGCAGTGCCCTGGGACAGGGTCTCAACGAGCAGTACTTC
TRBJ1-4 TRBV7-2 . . CASSVNLETGHLGKLFF TGTGCCAGCAGCGTCAATCTAGAAACGGGACATTTGGGCAAACTGTTTTTT
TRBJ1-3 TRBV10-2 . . CASSESGASGNTIYF TGCGCCAGCAGTGAGTCGGGGGCCTCTGGAAACACCATATATTTT
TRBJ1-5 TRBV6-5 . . CASSPDSLNQPQHF TGTGCCAGCAGCCCAGACAGTTTGAATCAGCCCCAGCATTTT
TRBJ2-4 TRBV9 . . CASSDVGGLAKNIQYF TGTGCCAGCAGCGATGTAGGAGGTCTAGCCAAAAACATTCAGTACTTC
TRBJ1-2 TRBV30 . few CAWSNTGRDGYTF TGTGCCTGGAGTAATACAGGGCGAGATGGCTACACCTTC
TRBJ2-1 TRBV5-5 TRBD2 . CASGLAGTNEQFF TGTGCCAGCGGGCTAGCGGGGACCAATGAGCAGTTCTTC
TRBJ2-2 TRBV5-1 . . CASSLGPGSGELFF TGCGCCAGCAGCTTGGGTCCAGGATCCGGGGAGCTGTTTTTT
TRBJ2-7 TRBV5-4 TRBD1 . CASSEDRGFDEQYF TGTGCCAGCAGCGAAGACAGGGGGTTCGACGAGCAGTACTTC
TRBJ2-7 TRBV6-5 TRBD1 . CASSPTGGRNEQYF TGTGCCAGCAGCCCGACAGGGGGCAGAAACGAGCAGTACTTC
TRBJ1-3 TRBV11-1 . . CASSYGPSGNTIYF TGTGCCAGCAGCTACGGTCCCTCTGGAAACACCATATATTTT
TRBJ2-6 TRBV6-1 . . CASSGERLNSGANVLTF TGTGCCAGCAGTGGAGAGAGACTCAACTCTGGGGCCAACGTCCTGACTTTC
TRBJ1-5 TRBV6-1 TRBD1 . CASSDRGPQNQPQHF TGTGCCAGCAGTGACAGGGGGCCCCAGAATCAGCCCCAGCATTTT
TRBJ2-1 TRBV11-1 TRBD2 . CASSPTSGSYNEQFF TGTGCCAGCAGCCCCACTAGCGGCTCCTACAATGAGCAGTTCTTC
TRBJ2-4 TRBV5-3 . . CARGPTTWHGTTVAKNIQYF TGTGCCAGAGGCCCCACAACATGGCACGGGACAACCGTAGCCAAAAACATTCAGTACTTC
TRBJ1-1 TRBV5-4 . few CASSLAAGNTEAFF TGTGCCAGCAGCTTGGCGGCGGGTAACACTGAAGCTTTCTTT
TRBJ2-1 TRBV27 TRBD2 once CASSEGLAGGKTSYNEQFF TGTGCCAGCAGCGAAGGACTAGCGGGGGGGAAAACAAGCTACAATGAGCAGTTCTTC
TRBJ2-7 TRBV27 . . CASSSTTGGYEQYF TGTGCCAGCAGTTCAACCACCGGGGGATACGAGCAGTACTTC
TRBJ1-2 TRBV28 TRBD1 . CASQTGVRGYTF TGTGCCAGCCAGACAGGGGTCCGCGGCTACACCTTC